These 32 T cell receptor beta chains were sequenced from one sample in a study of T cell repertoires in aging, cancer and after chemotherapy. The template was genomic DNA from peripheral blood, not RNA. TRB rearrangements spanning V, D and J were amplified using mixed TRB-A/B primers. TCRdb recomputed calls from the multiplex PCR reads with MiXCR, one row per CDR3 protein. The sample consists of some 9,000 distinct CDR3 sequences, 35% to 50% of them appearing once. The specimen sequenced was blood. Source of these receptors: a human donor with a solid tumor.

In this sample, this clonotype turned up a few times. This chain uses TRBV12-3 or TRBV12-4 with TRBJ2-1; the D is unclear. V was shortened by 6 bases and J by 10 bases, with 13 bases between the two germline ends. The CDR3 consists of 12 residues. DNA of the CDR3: TGTGCCAGCAGCCACCTGGATCCCGAGCAGTTCTTC. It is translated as CASSHLDPEQFF.

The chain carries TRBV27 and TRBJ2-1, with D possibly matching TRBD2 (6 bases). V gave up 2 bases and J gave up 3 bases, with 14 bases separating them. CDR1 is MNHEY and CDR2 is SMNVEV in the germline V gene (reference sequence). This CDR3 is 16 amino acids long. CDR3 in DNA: TGTGCCAGCAGTTTACTGGGGGGAGGCCTCTACAATGAGCAGTTCTTC. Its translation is CASSLLGGGLYNEQFF.

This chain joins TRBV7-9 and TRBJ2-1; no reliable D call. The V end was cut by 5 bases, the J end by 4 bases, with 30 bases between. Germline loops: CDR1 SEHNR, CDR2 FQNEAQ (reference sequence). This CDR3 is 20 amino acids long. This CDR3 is CASSPLPGSEERAWYNEQFF. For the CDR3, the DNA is TGTGCCAGCAGCCCCCTTCCTGGTAGTGAGGAACGGGCGTGGTACAATGAGCAGTTCTTC.

The CDR3 nucleotides read TGTGCCAGCAGCTTAGGGCCCTCCACCGGCAATGAGCAGTTCTTC. Amino acid sequence: CASSLGPSTGNEQFF. The chain combines TRBV5-4 with TRBJ2-1; D remains ambiguous. Germline CDR1 is SGHNT and CDR2 is YYREEE (reference sequence). The V gene lost 2 bases and the J gene lost 6 bases, with 15 bases spanning the gap. CDR3 length equals 15 residues. Based on the CDR3 plus reference TRBV5-4 and TRBJ2-1, the full variable domain is ETGVTQSPTHLIKTRGQQVTLRCSSQSGHNTVSWYQQALGQGPQFIFQYYREEENGRGNFPPRFSGLQFPNYSSELNVNALELDDSALYLCASSLGPSTGNEQFFGPGTRLTVL.

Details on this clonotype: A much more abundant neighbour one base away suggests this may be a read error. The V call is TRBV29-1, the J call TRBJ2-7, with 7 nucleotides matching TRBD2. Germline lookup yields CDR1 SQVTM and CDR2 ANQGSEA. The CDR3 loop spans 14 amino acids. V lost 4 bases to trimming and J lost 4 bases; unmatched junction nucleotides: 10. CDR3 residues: CSVAEGLDWYEQYF. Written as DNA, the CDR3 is TGCAGCGTTGCCGAAGGACTAGATTGGTACGAGCAGTACTTC.

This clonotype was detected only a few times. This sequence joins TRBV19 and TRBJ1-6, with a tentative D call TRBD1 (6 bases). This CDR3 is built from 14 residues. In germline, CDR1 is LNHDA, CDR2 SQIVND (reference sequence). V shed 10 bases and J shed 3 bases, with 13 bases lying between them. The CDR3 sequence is CATHPDSYNSPLHF. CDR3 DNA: TGTGCCACACACCCGGACAGCTATAATTCACCCCTCCACTTT.

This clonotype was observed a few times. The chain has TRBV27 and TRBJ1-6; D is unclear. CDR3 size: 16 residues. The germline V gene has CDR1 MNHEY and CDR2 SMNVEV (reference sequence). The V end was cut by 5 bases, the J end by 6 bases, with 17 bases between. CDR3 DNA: TGTGCCAGCAGTATATTCCTCGGCAGCCCTAATTCACCCCTCCACTTT. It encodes CASSIFLGSPNSPLHF.

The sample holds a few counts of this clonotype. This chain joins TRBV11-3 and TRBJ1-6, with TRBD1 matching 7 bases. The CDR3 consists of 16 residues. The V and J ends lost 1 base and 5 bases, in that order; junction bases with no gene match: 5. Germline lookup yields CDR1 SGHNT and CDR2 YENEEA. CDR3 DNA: TGTGCCAGCAGCTTAGGGTCGGGGACAGATAATTCACCCCTCCACTTT. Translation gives CASSLGSGTDNSPLHF.

The CDR3 protein is CASSFKETQYF. As DNA, the CDR3 is TGCGCCAGCAGCTTCAAAGAGACCCAGTACTTC. The chain is built from TRBV5-1 and TRBJ2-5; no definite D call. Per the germline V gene, CDR1 is SGHRS and CDR2 is YFSETQ. The CDR3 totals 11 residues. Trimming took 2 bases from V and 3 from J, leaving 2 bases between them.

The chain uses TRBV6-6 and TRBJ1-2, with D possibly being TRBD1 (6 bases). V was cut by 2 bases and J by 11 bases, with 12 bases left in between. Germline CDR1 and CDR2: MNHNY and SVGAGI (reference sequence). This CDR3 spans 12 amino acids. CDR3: CASSYRGPSYTF. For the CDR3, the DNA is TGTGCCAGCAGTTACCGGGGGCCGTCTTACACCTTC.

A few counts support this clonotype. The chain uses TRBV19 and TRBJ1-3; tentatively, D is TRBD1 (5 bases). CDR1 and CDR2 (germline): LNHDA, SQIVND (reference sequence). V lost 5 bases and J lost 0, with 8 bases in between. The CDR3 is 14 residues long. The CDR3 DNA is TGTGCCAGTAGTTGGGACGGCTCTGGAAACACCATATATTTT. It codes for CASSWDGSGNTIYF.

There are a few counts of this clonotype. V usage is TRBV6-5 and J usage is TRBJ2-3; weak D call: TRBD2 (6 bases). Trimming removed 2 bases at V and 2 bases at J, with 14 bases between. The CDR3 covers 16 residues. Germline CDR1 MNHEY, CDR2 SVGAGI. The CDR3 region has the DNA TGTGCCAGCAGTTACAACCCGGGACTCAACACAGATACGCAGTATTTT. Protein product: CASSYNPGLNTDTQYF.

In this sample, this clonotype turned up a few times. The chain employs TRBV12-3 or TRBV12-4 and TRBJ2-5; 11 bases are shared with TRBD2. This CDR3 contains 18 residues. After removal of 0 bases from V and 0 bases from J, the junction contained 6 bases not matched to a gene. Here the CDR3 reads CASSLASGREVDQETQYF. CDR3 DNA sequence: TGTGCCAGCAGTTTAGCTAGCGGGAGGGAAGTTGACCAAGAGACCCAGTACTTC.

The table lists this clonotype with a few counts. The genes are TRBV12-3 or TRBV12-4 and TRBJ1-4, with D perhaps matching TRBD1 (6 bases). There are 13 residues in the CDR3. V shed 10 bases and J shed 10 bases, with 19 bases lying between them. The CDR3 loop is CATLDRPGGKLFF. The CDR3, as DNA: TGTGCCACCCTAGACAGGCCCGGCGGAAAACTGTTTTTT.

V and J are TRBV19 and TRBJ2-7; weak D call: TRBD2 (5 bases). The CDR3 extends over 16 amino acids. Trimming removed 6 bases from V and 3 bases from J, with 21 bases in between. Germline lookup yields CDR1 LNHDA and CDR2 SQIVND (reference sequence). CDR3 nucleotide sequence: TGTGCCAGTAGCCCTACCGGCCCGAGCGGATTCTACGAGCAGTACTTC. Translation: CASSPTGPSGFYEQYF.

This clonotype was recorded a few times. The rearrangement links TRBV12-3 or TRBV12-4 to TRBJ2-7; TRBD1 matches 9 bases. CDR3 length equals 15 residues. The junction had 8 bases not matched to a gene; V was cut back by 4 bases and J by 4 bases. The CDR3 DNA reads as TGTGCCAGCAGTTACACCACAGGGGGCAAGTACGAGCAGTACTTC. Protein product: CASSYTTGGKYEQYF.

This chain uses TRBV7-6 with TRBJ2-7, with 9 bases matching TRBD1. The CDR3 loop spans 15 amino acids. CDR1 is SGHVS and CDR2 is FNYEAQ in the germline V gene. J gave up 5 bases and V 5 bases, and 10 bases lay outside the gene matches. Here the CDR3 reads CASSQGQGKGDEQYF. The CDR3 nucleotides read TGTGCCAGCAGCCAGGGACAGGGAAAAGGAGACGAGCAGTACTTC.

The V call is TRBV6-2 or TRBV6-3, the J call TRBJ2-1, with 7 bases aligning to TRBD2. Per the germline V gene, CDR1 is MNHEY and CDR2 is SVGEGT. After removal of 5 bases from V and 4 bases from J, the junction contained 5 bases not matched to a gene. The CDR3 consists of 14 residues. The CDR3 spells CASSEAGVYNEQFF. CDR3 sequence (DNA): TGTGCCAGCAGTGAGGCGGGAGTATACAATGAGCAGTTCTTC.

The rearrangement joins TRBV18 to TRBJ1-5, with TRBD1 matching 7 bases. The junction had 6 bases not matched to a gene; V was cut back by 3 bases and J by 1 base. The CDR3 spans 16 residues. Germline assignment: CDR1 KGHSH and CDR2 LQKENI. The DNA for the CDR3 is TGTGCCAGCTCACCTGACAGGGCTCGGAGCAATCAGCCCCAGCATTTT. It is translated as CASSPDRARSNQPQHF.

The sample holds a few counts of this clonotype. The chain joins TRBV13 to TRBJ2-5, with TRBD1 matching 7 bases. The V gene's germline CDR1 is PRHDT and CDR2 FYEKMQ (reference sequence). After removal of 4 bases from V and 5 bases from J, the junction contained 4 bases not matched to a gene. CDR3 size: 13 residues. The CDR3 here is CASSSSTGETQYF. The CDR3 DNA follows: TGTGCCAGCAGCTCGTCGACAGGGGAGACCCAGTACTTC.

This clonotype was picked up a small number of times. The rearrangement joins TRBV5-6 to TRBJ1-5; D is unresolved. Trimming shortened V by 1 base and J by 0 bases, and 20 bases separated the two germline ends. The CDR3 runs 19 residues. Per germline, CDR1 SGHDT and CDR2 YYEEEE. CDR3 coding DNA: TGTGCCAGCAGCTTGTTCGTTGCCAGCACATTAAATAGCAATCAGCCCCAGCATTTT. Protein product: CASSLFVASTLNSNQPQHF.

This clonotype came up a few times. CDR3 sequence: CASSPSQGANTEAFF. CDR3 in DNA: TGTGCCAGCTCACCATCACAGGGGGCGAACACTGAAGCTTTCTTT. The chain joins TRBV18 to TRBJ1-1, with 9 bases aligning to TRBD1. V shed 2 bases, J shed 1 base, and the junction held 2 bases outside the gene matches. Germline V CDR1 and CDR2: KGHSH, LQKENI. The CDR3 sequence is 15 residues long.

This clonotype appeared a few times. The CDR3 nucleotides are TGTGCCAGCAGTGATCATAATTCACCCCTCCACTTT. It encodes CASSDHNSPLHF. This chain links TRBV6-5 with TRBJ1-6; D unclear. Germline V lookup: CDR1 MNHEY, CDR2 SVGAGI. CDR3 length equals 12 residues. V was shortened by 5 bases and J by 5 bases, with 4 bases between the two germline ends.

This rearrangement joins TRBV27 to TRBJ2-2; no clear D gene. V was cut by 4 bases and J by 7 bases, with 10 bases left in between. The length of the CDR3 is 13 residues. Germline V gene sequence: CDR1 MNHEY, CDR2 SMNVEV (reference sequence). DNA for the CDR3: TGTGCCAGCAGTTGGCTGTCGAGCGGGGAGCTGTTTTTT. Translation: CASSWLSSGELFF.

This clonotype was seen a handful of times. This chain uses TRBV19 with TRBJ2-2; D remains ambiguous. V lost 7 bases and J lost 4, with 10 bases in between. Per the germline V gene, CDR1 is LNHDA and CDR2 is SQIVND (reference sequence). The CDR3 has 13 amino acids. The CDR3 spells CASKSQLTGELFF. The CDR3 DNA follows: TGTGCCAGTAAATCTCAGCTCACCGGGGAGCTGTTTTTT.

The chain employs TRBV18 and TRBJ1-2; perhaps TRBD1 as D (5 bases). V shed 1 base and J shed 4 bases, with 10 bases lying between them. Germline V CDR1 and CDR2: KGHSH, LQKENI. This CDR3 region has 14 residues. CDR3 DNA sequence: TGTGCCAGCTCACCACAGACAGACCGCTATGGCTACACCTTC. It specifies CASSPQTDRYGYTF.

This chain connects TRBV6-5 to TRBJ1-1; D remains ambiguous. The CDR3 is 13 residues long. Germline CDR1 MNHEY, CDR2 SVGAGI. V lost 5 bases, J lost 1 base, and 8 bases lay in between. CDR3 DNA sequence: TGTGCCAGCAGTCCTAGGGAGAACACTGAAGCTTTCTTT. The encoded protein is CASSPRENTEAFF.

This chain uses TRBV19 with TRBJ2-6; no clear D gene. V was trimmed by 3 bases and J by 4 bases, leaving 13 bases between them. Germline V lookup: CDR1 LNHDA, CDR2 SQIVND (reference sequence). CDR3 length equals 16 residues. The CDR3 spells CASSIYPAEGANVLTF. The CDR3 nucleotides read TGTGCCAGTAGTATTTATCCCGCTGAAGGGGCCAACGTCCTGACTTTC.

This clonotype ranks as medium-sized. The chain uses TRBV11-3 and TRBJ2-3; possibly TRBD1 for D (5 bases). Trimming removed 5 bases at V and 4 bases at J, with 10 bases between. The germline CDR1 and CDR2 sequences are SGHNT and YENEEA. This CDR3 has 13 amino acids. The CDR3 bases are TGTGCCAGCAGCCCCGTACAGGCAGATACGCAGTATTTT. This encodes CASSPVQADTQYF.

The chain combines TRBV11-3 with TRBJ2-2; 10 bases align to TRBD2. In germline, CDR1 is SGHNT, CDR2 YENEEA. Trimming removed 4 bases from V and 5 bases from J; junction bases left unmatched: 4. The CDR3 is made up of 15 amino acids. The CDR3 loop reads CASSSLTSGTGELFF. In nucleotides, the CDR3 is TGTGCCAGCAGCTCCCTGACTAGCGGGACCGGGGAGCTGTTTTTT.

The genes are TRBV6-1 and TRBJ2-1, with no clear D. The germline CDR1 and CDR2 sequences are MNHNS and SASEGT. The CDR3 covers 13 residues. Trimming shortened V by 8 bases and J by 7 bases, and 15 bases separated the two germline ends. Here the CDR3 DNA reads TGTGCCAGCCGTAAGCTGGTTGGGAATGAGCAGTTCTTC. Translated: CASRKLVGNEQFF.

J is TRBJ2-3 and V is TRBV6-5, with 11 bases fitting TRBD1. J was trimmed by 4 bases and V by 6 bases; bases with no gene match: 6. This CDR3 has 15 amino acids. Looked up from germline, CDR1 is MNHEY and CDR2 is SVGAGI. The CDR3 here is CASRAGTGGADTQYF. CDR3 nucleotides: TGTGCCAGCAGGGCCGGGACAGGGGGGGCAGATACGCAGTATTTT.